The 20 T cell receptor beta chains listed next were all sequenced from one sample in a study of blood T cell repertoires in COVID-19. Repertoires were generated with immunoSEQ multiplex PCR, while TCRdb's copy carries only in-frame clones and drops some. The table has under 75,000 clones, around 82% seen once; the top ten hold more than 7%. Material for sequencing was peripheral blood. These receptor sequences come from a man aged 55-75 years with acute or convalescent COVID-19.

The genes are TRBV19 and TRBJ2-3; tentatively, D is TRBD2 (7 bases). Looked up from germline, CDR1 is LNHDA and CDR2 is SQIVND (reference sequence). The V end was cut by 9 bases, the J end by 5 bases, with 18 bases between. The CDR3 has 14 amino acids. The CDR3 is CASRPGGRGDTQYF. The CDR3 DNA reads as TGTGCCAGCCGACCGGGGGGCCGGGGAGATACGCAGTATTTT.

The V call is TRBV4-1, the J call TRBJ1-3, with 7 bases fitting TRBD1. From germline, CDR1 is MGHRA and CDR2 YSYEKL. After removal of 4 bases from V and 2 bases from J, the junction contained 2 bases not matched to a gene. The CDR3 is made up of 14 amino acids. The CDR3 loop is CASSPQGPGNTIYF. The CDR3 coding sequence is TGCGCCAGCAGCCCACAGGGGCCTGGAAACACCATATATTTT.

This chain links TRBV12-3 or TRBV12-4 with TRBJ2-2; no reliable D call. V gave up 5 bases and J gave up 9 bases, with 7 bases separating them. The CDR3 is 11 amino acids. CDR3 DNA: TGTGCCAGCAGTCCTTCTTGGGAGCTGTTTTTT. Translation gives CASSPSWELFF.

CDR3 bases: TGTGCCAGCGTTAGCGGGGGCACAGATACGCAGTATTTT. As protein: CASVSGGTDTQYF. This chain links TRBV6-5 with TRBJ2-3; 8 nucleotides align to TRBD2. Trimming cost V 8 bases and J 1 base; bases outside gene matches: 2. Germline CDR1 reads MNHEY; CDR2 reads SVGAGI. The CDR3 loop spans 13 amino acids.

This clone turned up a few times. The rearrangement joins TRBV6-1 to TRBJ2-2; tentative D call: TRBD1 (6 bases). V was trimmed by 2 bases and J by 6 bases, leaving 10 bases between them. Germline CDR1 and CDR2: MNHNS and SASEGT. The CDR3 totals 14 residues. The CDR3 bases are TGTGCCAGCAGTGAAAGGGGGTCGGCCGGGGAGCTGTTTTTT. Its protein is CASSERGSAGELFF.

The rearrangement links TRBV7-3 to TRBJ2-2; possible D gene TRBD1, 6 bases. The CDR3 contains 15 residues. The germline V gene has CDR1 SGHTA and CDR2 FQGTGA. The V and J ends lost 5 bases and 3 bases respectively, with 13 bases between them. The CDR3, as DNA: TGTGCCAGCAGCAAATCAGGGGCCGACACCGGGGAGCTGTTTTTT. The encoded protein is CASSKSGADTGELFF.

The chain carries TRBV4-1 and TRBJ1-1; TRBD1 is a possible D gene (5 bases). The CDR3 consists of 13 residues. Germline V CDR1 and CDR2: MGHRA, YSYEKL. The V gene lost 1 base and the J gene lost 4 bases, with 7 bases spanning the gap. The CDR3 region is CASSQGGSTEAFF. CDR3 in DNA: TGCGCCAGCAGCCAAGGGGGCAGCACTGAAGCTTTCTTT.

V is TRBV4-2 and J is TRBJ1-6, with D hard to call. In germline, CDR1 is LGHNA, CDR2 YNFKEQ. V shed 2 bases and J shed 8 bases, with 13 bases lying between them. The length of the CDR3 is 15 residues. CDR3 DNA sequence: TGTGCCAGCAGCCAAACCAGAGGATTGGATTCACCCCTCCACTTT. Amino acids: CASSQTRGLDSPLHF.

The chain recombines TRBV3-1 (or the pseudogene TRBV3-2) with TRBJ1-6, with D possibly being TRBD1 (6 bases). V lost 7 bases and J 3 bases, leaving 25 bases between the germline ends. The CDR3 length is 19 residues. The V gene's germline CDR1 is LGHDT and CDR2 YNNKEL (reference sequence). This chain's CDR3 is CASTRGLPSRDNYNSPLHF. The CDR3 coding sequence is TGTGCCAGCACCCGGGGCCTACCTTCTAGGGACAACTATAATTCACCCCTCCACTTT.

V usage is TRBV5-1 and J usage is TRBJ2-3; 10 nucleotides agree with TRBD1. The CDR3 contains 14 residues. After removal of 2 bases from V and 6 bases from J, the junction contained 3 bases not matched to a gene. CDR1 SGHRS and CDR2 YFSETQ come from the germline V gene. CDR3 nucleotide sequence: TGCGCCAGCAGCTTAGGGACAGGGGTGGATACGCAGTATTTT. Residues: CASSLGTGVDTQYF.

The J gene is TRBJ1-1, the V gene TRBV10-1, with D perhaps matching TRBD1 (6 bases). Trimming shortened V by 9 bases and J by 1 base, and 12 bases separated the two germline ends. Germline-derived CDR1 and CDR2 are WNHNN and SYGVQD (reference sequence). The CDR3 has 13 amino acids. The CDR3 region has the DNA TGCGCCAGTTCCTACAGGGAGAACACTGAAGCTTTCTTT. Encoded protein: CASSYRENTEAFF.

Sample share makes this clone medium-sized. The chain employs TRBV11-3 and TRBJ2-7; 10 bases align to TRBD2. The CDR3 extends over 14 amino acids. Germline loops: CDR1 SGHNT, CDR2 YENEEA. V shed 1 base, J shed 6 bases, and the junction held 3 bases outside the gene matches. CDR3 coding DNA: TGTGCCAGCAGCTTAGTAGCGGGGGGCGGCGAGCAGTACTTC. It is translated as CASSLVAGGGEQYF.

This clone was counted once. The J gene is TRBJ2-1, the V gene TRBV3-1 (or the pseudogene TRBV3-2); TRBD2 matches 7 bases. Germline V gene lookup returns CDR1 LGHDT and CDR2 YNNKEL (reference sequence). J was trimmed by 9 bases and V by 3 bases; bases with no gene match: 14. The CDR3 consists of 16 residues. The CDR3 DNA follows: TGTGCCAGCAGCCAGGAACCCCCCGGACTAGTAGTTGAGCAGTTCTTC. It translates to CASSQEPPGLVVEQFF.

V gene TRBV5-4 combines with J gene TRBJ2-2; D is perhaps TRBD1 (6 bases). This CDR3 has 15 amino acids. Trimming took off 4 bases at V and 3 bases at J, with 13 bases between the two ends. The germline V gene encodes CDR1 SGHNT and CDR2 YYREEE (reference sequence). The CDR3 spells CASSMGGQHTGELFF. DNA of the CDR3: TGTGCCAGCAGCATGGGTGGACAGCACACCGGGGAGCTGTTTTTT. Drawing the rest from reference TRBV5-4 and TRBJ2-2, the complete variable domain is ETGVTQSPTHLIKTRGQQVTLRCSSQSGHNTVSWYQQALGQGPQFIFQYYREEENGRGNFPPRFSGLQFPNYSSELNVNALELDDSALYLCASSMGGQHTGELFFGEGSRLTVL.

The DNA for the CDR3 is TGTGCCAGCAGCTTAAATCCGCGGGGGGGCTCATCTGATACGCAGTATTTT. Encoded protein: CASSLNPRGGSSDTQYF. The chain recombines TRBV7-3 with TRBJ2-3; 9 bases line up with TRBD2. The CDR3 covers 17 residues. V shed 1 base and J 6 bases; nucleotides not matched to a gene: 11. Germline CDR1 is SGHTA and CDR2 is FQGTGA. Full variable domain (rest looked up from reference TRBV7-3 and TRBJ2-3): GAGVSQTPSNKVTEKGKYVELRCDPISGHTALYWYRQSLGQGPEFLIYFQGTGAADDSGLPNDRFFAVRPEGSVSTLKIQRTERGDSAVYLCASSLNPRGGSSDTQYFGPGTRLTVL.

The CDR3 reads CASTLAGGLGEQYF. CDR3 coding DNA: TGTGCCAGTACCCTAGCGGGGGGGCTGGGTGAGCAGTACTTC. The chain carries TRBV7-2 and TRBJ2-7; 12 nucleotides align to TRBD2. Trimming removed 9 bases from V and 7 bases from J; junction bases left unmatched: 10. This CDR3 region has 14 residues. CDR1 and CDR2 (germline): SGHTA, FQGNSA.

The CDR3, as DNA: TGTGCCAGCAGTTACGACTACCAGTTAAACATTCAGTACTTC. This sequence encodes CASSYDYQLNIQYF. J is TRBJ2-4 and V is TRBV6-5, with D maybe TRBD2 (5 bases). Trimming took 2 bases from V and 6 from J, leaving 11 bases between them. The CDR3 is 14 amino acids. CDR1 MNHEY and CDR2 SVGAGI come from the germline V gene.

The chain recombines TRBV5-6 with TRBJ2-5, with 14 nucleotides matching TRBD2. With 4 bases clipped from V and 2 bases from J, the junction kept 7 bases outside the gene matches. In germline, CDR1 is SGHDT, CDR2 YYEEEE. The CDR3 covers 17 residues. The CDR3 bases are TGTGCCAGCAGCGGGAGACTAGCGGGGGGGCGACAAGAGACCCAGTACTTC. It specifies CASSGRLAGGRQETQYF. The full variable domain, rest sourced from reference TRBV5-6 and TRBJ2-5, is DAGVTQSPTHLIKTRGQQVTLRCSPKSGHDTVSWYQQALGQGPQFIFQYYEEEERQRGNFPDRFSGHQFPNYSSELNVNALLLGDSALYLCASSGRLAGGRQETQYFGPGTRLLVL.

This sequence joins TRBV27 and TRBJ1-6; 10 nucleotides match TRBD1. The germline CDR1 and CDR2 sequences are MNHEY and SMNVEV (reference sequence). This CDR3 region has 16 residues. Trimming at V came to 3 bases and at J to 9 bases, leaving 8 bases not matched to a gene. CDR3 loop: CASSFGRDRGASPLHF. CDR3 sequence (DNA): TGTGCCAGCAGTTTTGGCCGGGACAGGGGCGCTTCACCCCTCCACTTT.

The chain uses TRBV30 and TRBJ1-5; tentative D call: TRBD1 (5 bases). Germline V gene data show CDR1 as GTSNPN and CDR2 as SVGIG (reference sequence). Trimming removed 2 bases from V and 7 bases from J, with 15 bases in between. This CDR3 region has 14 residues. The CDR3 reads CAWSSEGPPQPQHF. CDR3 sequence (DNA): TGTGCCTGGAGTTCGGAGGGACCCCCCCAGCCCCAGCATTTT.